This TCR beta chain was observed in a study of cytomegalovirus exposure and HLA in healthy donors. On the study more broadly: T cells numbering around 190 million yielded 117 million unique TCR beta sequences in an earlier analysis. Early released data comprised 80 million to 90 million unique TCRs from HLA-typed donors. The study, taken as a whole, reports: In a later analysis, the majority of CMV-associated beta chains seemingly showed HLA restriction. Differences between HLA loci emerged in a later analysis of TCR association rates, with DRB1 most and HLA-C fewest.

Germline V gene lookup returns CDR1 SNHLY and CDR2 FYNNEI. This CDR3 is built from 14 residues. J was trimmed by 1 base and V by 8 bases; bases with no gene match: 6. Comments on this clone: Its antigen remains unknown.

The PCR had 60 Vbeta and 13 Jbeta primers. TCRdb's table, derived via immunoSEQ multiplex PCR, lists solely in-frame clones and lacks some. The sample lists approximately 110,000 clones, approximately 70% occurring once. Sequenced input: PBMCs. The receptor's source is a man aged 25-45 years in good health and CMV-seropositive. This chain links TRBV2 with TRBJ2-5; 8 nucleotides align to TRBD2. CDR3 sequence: CASGLAGAQETQYF. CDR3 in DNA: TGTGCCAGCGGGCTAGCGGGCGCCCAAGAGACCCAGTACTTC.